This T cell receptor (beta chain) appears in the sequencing data of a study of T cell responses to AZD1222 COVID-19 vaccine. Study conclusions and caveats: Targeting of unmutated variant regions was reportedly seen in nearly half of spike-specific TCRs.

Germline CDR1 SGDLS, CDR2 YYNGEE. This CDR3 is 15 amino acids long. V was clipped by 4 bases and J by 3 bases, with 17 bases between them. Here immunoSEQ multiplex PCR was the method, and the copy in TCRdb shows in-frame clones only, minus some. The sample shows some 160,000 clones, 80% to 95% of them seen only once. In its sample, this clone was seen once. Antigen unknown. The chain links TRBV9 to TRBJ2-7, with D tentatively TRBD2 (6 bases). The receptor was isolated from an adult in good health. The sequences come from peripheral blood, collected on day 0 of AZD1222 vaccination. In DNA, the CDR3 is TGTGCCAGCAGCCCATGGGGGAGGACCCACTACGAGCAGTACTTC. Amino acids: CASSPWGRTHYEQYF.